A selection of T cell receptor beta chains follows, all from one sample in a study of blood T cells in healthy people across ages. TCRdb used MiXCR to reprocess the 5' RACE reads, holding one entry per CDR3 protein. The sample lists roughly 560,000 distinct CDR3 sequences, 20% to 30% occurring once. These same records also appear under a second study, on T cells of mothers and their children.

Sequencing input: blood. These receptors all stem from a boy between 5 and 17 years old in good health. Each CDR3 is given with its conserved first and last residue. The D gene is left open where the match is weak. Rows give clone size only sometimes, using once, few, many, or a class for an expanded clone.

DNA: TGCGCCAGCAGCCCAGGACTAGCGGGAGACTACGAGCAGTACTTC; CDR3: CASSPGLAGDYEQYF; size: few; J: TRBJ2-7; V: TRBV5-1; D: TRBD2; length: 15
DNA: TGTGCCAGCAGCTTAGGGATTTCCTCCTACAATGAGCAGTTCTTC; CDR3: CASSLGISSYNEQFF; size: many; J: TRBJ2-1; V: TRBV7-6; D: .; length: 15
DNA: TGTGCCAGCAGTGCCTTGGACAGGGCGTTTTACGAGCAGTACTTC; CDR3: CASSALDRAFYEQYF; size: .; J: TRBJ2-7; V: TRBV2; D: TRBD1; length: 15
DNA: TGTGCCAGCAGTGTGGGGGAGAACACCGGGGAGCTGTTTTTT; CDR3: CASSVGENTGELFF; size: .; J: TRBJ2-2; V: TRBV6-1; D: .; length: 14
DNA: TGCAGTGCTAGTTTGGGACAGGGGTCCTACGAGCAGTACTTC; CDR3: CSASLGQGSYEQYF; size: few; J: TRBJ2-7; V: TRBV20-1; D: TRBD1; length: 14
DNA: TGCAGCAAGTCACCGGGCTTTCAAGAGACCCAGTACTTC; CDR3: CSKSPGFQETQYF; size: .; J: TRBJ2-5; V: TRBV29-1; D: .; length: 13
DNA: TGTGCCAGCAGCTTACTCTCTAGCGGTAATTACAATGAGCAGTTCTTC; CDR3: CASSLLSSGNYNEQFF; size: few; J: TRBJ2-1; V: TRBV7-3; D: TRBD2; length: 16
DNA: TGTGCCAGCAGCTTAGCAGGGTCTGGGGCCAACGTCCTGACTTTC; CDR3: CASSLAGSGANVLTF; size: many; J: TRBJ2-6; V: TRBV7-2; D: .; length: 15
DNA: TGCAGTGCTAGAGATGGCGGGAGTGGGGGAAATACGCAGTATTTT; CDR3: CSARDGGSGGNTQYF; size: .; J: TRBJ2-3; V: TRBV20-1; D: TRBD2; length: 15
DNA: TGTGCCAGCAGCTTAGAAGGGAACACCGGGGAGCTGTTTTTT; CDR3: CASSLEGNTGELFF; size: few; J: TRBJ2-2; V: TRBV5-1; D: .; length: 14